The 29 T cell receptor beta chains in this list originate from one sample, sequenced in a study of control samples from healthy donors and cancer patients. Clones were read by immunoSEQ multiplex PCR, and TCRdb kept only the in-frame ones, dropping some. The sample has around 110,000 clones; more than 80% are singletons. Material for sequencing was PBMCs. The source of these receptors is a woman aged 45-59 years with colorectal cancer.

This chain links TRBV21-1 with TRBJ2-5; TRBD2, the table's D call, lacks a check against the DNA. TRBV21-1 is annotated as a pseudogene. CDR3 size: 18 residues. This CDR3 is CASSRGTLAGAYQETQYF. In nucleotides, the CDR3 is TGTGCCAGCAGCAGGGGTACACTAGCGGGGGCTTACCAAGAGACCCAGTACTTC.

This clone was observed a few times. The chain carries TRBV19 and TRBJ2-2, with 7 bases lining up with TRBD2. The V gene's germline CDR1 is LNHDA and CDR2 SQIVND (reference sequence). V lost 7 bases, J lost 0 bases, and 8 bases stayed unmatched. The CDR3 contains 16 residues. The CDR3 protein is CASTGDLAANTGELFF. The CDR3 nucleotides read TGTGCCAGTACGGGGGATCTAGCGGCGAACACCGGGGAGCTGTTTTTT.

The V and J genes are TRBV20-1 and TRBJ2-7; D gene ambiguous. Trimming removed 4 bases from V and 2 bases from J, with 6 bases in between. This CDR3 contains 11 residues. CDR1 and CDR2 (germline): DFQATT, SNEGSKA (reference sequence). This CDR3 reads CSAMLAYEQYF. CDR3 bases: TGCAGTGCTATGTTAGCCTACGAGCAGTACTTC.

The CDR3 region has the DNA TGTGCCAGCTCACCCGGATGGGGGCGGAAGGGTAACGACTACACCTTC. Its protein is CASSPGWGRKGNDYTF. The V call is TRBV18, the J call TRBJ1-2; a possible D gene is TRBD1 (6 bases). Between the trimmed V and J ends, which lost 3 bases and 10 bases, there was a span of 24 bases. CDR1 is KGHSH and CDR2 is LQKENI in the germline V gene. The CDR3 spans 16 residues.

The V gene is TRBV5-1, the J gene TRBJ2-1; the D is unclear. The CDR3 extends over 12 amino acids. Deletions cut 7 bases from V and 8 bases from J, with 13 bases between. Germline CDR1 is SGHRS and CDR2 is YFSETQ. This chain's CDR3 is CASARPGDEQFF. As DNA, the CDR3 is TGCGCCAGCGCACGGCCGGGCGATGAGCAGTTCTTC.

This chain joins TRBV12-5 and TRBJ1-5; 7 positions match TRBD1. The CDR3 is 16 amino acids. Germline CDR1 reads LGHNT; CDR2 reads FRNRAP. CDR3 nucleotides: TGTGTCCCGAATGGGACAGAGAAAGATAGCAATCAGCCCCAGCATTTT. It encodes CVPNGTEKDSNQPQHF.

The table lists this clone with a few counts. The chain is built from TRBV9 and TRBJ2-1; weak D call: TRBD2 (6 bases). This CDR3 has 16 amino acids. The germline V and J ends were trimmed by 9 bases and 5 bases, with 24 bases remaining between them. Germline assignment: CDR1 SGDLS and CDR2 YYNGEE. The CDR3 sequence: CATSRGGTFSDNEQFF. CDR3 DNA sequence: TGTGCCACATCAAGGGGCGGGACCTTCTCGGACAATGAGCAGTTCTTC.

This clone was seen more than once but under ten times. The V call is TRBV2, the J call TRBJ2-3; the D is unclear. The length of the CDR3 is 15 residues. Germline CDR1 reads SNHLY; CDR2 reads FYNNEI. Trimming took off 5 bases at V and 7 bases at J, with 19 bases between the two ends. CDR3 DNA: TGTGCCAGCAGTCCCGACCGGCTCGGGCGTTATACGCAGTATTTT. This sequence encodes CASSPDRLGRYTQYF.

The DNA for the CDR3 is TGTGCCAGCAGTTTGGATCCGAACACTGAAGCTTTCTTT. It specifies CASSLDPNTEAFF. The rearrangement uses TRBV28 and TRBJ1-1; D is uncertain. Trimming cost V 3 bases and J 1 base, with 6 bases left between them. Germline lookup yields CDR1 MDHEN and CDR2 SYDVKM. The CDR3 length is 13 residues.

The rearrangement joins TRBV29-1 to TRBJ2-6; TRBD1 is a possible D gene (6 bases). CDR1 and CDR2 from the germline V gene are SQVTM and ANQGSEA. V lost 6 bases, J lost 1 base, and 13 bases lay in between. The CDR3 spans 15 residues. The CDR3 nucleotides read TGCAGCGTGACGGAAGACAGGTCTGGGGCCAACGTCCTGACTTTC. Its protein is CSVTEDRSGANVLTF.

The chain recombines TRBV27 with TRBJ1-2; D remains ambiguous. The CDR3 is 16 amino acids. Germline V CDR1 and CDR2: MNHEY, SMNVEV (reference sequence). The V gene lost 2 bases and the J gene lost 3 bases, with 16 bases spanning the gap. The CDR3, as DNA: TGTGCCAGCAGTTTAAAGGGCCCGGGGAGGTACTATGGCTACACCTTC. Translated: CASSLKGPGRYYGYTF.

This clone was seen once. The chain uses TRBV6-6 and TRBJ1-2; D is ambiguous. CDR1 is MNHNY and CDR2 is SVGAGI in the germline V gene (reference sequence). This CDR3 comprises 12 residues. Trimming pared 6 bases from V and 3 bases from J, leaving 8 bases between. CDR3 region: CASSTADYGYTF. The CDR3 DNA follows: TGTGCCAGCAGCACGGCCGACTATGGCTACACCTTC.

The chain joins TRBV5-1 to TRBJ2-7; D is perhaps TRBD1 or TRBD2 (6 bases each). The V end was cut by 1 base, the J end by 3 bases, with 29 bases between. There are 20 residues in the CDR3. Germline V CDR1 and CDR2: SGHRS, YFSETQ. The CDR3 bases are TGCGCCAGCAGCTTGCGTCGGGTCAACGCTGGAGGGGGGAAGGACTACGAGCAGTACTTC. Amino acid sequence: CASSLRRVNAGGGKDYEQYF.

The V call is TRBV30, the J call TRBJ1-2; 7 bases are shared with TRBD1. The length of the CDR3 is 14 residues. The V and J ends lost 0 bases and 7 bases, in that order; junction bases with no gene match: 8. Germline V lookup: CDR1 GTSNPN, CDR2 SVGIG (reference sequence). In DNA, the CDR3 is TGTGCCTGGAGTGTCAATAGAGGGGGCACTGGCTACACCTTC. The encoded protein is CAWSVNRGGTGYTF.

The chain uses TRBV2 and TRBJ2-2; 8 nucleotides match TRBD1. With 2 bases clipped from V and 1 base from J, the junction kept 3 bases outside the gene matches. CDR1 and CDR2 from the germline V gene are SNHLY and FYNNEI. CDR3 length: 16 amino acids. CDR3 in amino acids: CASSERTGLNTGELFF. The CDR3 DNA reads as TGTGCCAGCAGTGAAAGGACAGGGTTGAACACCGGGGAGCTGTTTTTT. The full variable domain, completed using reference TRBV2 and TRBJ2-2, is EPEVTQTPSHQVTQMGQEVILRCVPISNHLYFYWYRQILGQKVEFLVSFYNNEISEKSEIFDDQFSVERPDGSNFTLKIRSTKLEDSAMYFCASSERTGLNTGELFFGEGSRLTVL.

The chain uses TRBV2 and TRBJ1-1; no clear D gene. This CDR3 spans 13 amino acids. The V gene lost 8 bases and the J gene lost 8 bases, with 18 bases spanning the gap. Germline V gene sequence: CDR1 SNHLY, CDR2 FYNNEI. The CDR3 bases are TGTGCCAGCTCCGACAAATCAGCGACAGAAGCTTTCTTT. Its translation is CASSDKSATEAFF.

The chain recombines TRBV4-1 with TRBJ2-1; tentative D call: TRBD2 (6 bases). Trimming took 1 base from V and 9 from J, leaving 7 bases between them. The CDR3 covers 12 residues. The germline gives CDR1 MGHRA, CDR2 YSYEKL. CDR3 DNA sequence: TGCGCCAGCAGCCAAGCCGGGGGTGAGCAGTTCTTC. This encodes CASSQAGGEQFF.

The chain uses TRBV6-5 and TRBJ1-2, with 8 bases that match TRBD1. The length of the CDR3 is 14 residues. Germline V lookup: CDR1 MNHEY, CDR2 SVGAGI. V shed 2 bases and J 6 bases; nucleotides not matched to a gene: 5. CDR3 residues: CASSYRTGIDGYTF. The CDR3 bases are TGTGCCAGCAGTTACCGGACAGGGATTGATGGCTACACCTTC.

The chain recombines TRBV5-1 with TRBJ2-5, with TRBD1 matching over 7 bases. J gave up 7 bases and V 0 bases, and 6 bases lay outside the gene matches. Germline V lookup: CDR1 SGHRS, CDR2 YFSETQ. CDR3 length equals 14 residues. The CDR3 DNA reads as TGCGCCAGCAGCTTGGGAGGGGGCGAGGGGACCCAGTACTTC. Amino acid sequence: CASSLGGGEGTQYF.

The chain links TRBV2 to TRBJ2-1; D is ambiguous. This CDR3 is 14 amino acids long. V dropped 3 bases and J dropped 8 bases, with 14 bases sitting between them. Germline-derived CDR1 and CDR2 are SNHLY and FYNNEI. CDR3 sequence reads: CASSDGVLLDEQFF. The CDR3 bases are TGTGCCAGCAGTGATGGGGTTTTATTAGATGAGCAGTTCTTC.

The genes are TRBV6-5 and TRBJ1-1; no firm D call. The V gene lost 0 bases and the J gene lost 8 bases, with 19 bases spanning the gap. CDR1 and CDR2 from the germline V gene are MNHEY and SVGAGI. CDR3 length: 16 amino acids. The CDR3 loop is CASSYSIGEDALEAFF. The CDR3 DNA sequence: TGTGCCAGCAGTTACTCGATAGGTGAGGACGCCCTCGAAGCTTTCTTT.

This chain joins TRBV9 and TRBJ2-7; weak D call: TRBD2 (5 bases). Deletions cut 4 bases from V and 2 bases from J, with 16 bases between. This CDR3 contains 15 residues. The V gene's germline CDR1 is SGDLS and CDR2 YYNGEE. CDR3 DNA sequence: TGTGCCAGCAGCACCCGACCAGCGGTCGCCTACGAGCAGTACTTC. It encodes CASSTRPAVAYEQYF.

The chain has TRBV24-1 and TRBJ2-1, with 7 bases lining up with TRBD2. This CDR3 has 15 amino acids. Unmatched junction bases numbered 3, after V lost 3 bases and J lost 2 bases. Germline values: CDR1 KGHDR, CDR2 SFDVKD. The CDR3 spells CATSDAGDPYNEQFF. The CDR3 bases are TGTGCCACCAGTGATGCGGGGGACCCCTACAATGAGCAGTTCTTC.

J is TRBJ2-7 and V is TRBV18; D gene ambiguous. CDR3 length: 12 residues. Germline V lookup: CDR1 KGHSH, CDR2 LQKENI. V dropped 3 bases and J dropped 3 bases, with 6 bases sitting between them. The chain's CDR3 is CASSPTNYEQYF. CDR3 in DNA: TGTGCCAGCTCACCGACCAACTACGAGCAGTACTTC.

The CDR3 region is CASSRMGQEETQYF. In nucleotides, the CDR3 is TGTGCCAGCTCACGGATGGGTCAGGAGGAGACCCAGTACTTC. The J gene is TRBJ2-5, the V gene TRBV18; D ambiguous. V was shortened by 4 bases and J by 5 bases, with 14 bases between the two germline ends. In germline, CDR1 is KGHSH, CDR2 LQKENI. The CDR3 length is 14 residues.

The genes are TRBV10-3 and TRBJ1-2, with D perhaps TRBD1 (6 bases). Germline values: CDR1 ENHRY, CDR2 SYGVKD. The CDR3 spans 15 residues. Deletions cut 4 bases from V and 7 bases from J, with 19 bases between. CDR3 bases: TGTGCCATCAGTGCCCCCACAGGGAGTGGCGGTGGCTACACCTTC. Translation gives CAISAPTGSGGGYTF.

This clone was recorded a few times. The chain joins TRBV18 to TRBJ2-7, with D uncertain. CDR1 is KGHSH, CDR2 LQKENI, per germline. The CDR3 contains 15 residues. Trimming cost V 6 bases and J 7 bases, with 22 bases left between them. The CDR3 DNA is TGTGCCAGCTCCCTCTGGGGTGGTGATAACGAGGAGCAGTACTTC. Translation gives CASSLWGGDNEEQYF.

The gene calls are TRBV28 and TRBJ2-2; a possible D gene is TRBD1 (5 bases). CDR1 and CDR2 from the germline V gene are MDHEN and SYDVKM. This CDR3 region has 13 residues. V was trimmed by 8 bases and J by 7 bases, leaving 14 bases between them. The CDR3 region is CASSRGVGGELFF. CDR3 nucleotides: TGTGCCAGCTCTAGGGGTGTTGGCGGGGAGCTGTTTTTT.

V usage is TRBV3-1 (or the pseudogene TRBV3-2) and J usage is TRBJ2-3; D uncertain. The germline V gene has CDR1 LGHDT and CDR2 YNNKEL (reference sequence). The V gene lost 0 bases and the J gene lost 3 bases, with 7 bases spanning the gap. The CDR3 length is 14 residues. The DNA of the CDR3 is TGTGCCAGCAGCCAAGAGGGTCTTACAGATACGCAGTATTTT. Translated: CASSQEGLTDTQYF.